What follows describes a single T cell receptor (beta chain). Its antigen is as yet unknown. The entry originates in a study of brain T cells in children with intractable seizures. The study's findings and limits: Pre- and post-surgery blood differed in depth, so pre-surgery absences may be undersampling. HCMV serostatus was not known, and viral specificity came from CDR3 similarity only.

Clones were read by immunoSEQ multiplex PCR, and TCRdb kept only the in-frame ones, dropping some. The table includes about 340,000 clones, approximately 93% detected once. V was shortened by 1 base and J by 4 bases, with 11 bases between the two germline ends. The length of the CDR3 is 15 residues. Germline loops: CDR1 SGHTA, CDR2 FQGNSA. Specified time point: blood from clinic visit 5 months post-surgery; TSC patient then seizure free. Surgery cases with the highest brain T cell transcript signatures were chosen for sequencing. This TCR came from a boy under two years old with tuberous sclerosis and intractable seizures. The gene calls are TRBV7-2 and TRBJ2-1; possible D gene TRBD1, 5 bases. The sequences come from peripheral blood, collected about 5 months after surgery. The DNA for the CDR3 is TGTGCCAGCAGCTTAGAGGGGTTGGTATACAATGAGCAGTTCTTC. Its protein is CASSLEGLVYNEQFF. Complete variable domain (other parts from reference TRBV7-2 and TRBJ2-1): GAGVSQSPSNKVTEKGKDVELRCDPISGHTALYWYRQSLGQGLEFLIYFQGNSAPDKSGLPSDRFSAERTGGSVSTLTIQRTQQEDSAVYLCASSLEGLVYNEQFFGPGTRLTVL.